Below, 17 T cell receptor beta chains from the same sample are listed, as sequenced in a study of cytomegalovirus exposure and HLA in healthy donors. It was with 60 Vbeta and 13 Jbeta primers that the PCR ran. Assay used: immunoSEQ multiplex PCR; TCRdb lists only in-frame clones, some missing. The sample comprises some 150,000 clones, roughly 63% of which are singletons, and about 7.1% rests with the top ten. The sequencing input was PBMCs. These receptors were collected from a woman aged 55-70 years in good health and CMV-seropositive.

This rearrangement joins TRBV18 to TRBJ2-7; perhaps TRBD1 as D (6 bases). Trimming stripped 2 bases from V and 5 bases from J, with 10 bases between. Germline assignment: CDR1 KGHSH and CDR2 LQKENI. The CDR3 consists of 13 residues. The CDR3 DNA is TGTGCCAGCTCACCAAACAGGGACGACGAGCAGTACTTC. Amino acid sequence: CASSPNRDDEQYF.

The chain carries TRBV5-1 and TRBJ2-7; TRBD2 matches 10 bases. Trimming removed 4 bases from V and 4 bases from J; junction bases left unmatched: 8. The CDR3 is 15 residues long. The germline V gene has CDR1 SGHRS and CDR2 YFSETQ. This CDR3 is CASSPSSGRKYEQYF. The CDR3 nucleotides are TGCGCCAGCAGCCCATCTAGCGGGAGAAAGTACGAGCAGTACTTC.

This clone was observed a handful of times. The rearrangement joins TRBV5-1 to TRBJ2-1, with TRBD2 matching over 10 bases. Trimming removed 3 bases from V and 8 bases from J; junction bases left unmatched: 8. This CDR3 spans 15 amino acids. Germline values: CDR1 SGHRS, CDR2 YFSETQ. The CDR3 sequence is CASSSPGLAPDEQFF. Written as DNA, the CDR3 is TGCGCCAGCAGCTCCCCGGGACTAGCGCCCGATGAGCAGTTCTTC.

This chain uses TRBV7-3 with TRBJ1-1; 7 bases line up with TRBD1. This CDR3 has 15 amino acids. V gave up 5 bases and J gave up 6 bases; unmatched junction bases: 12. CDR1 and CDR2 from the germline V gene are SGHTA and FQGTGA. The CDR3 here is CASSRSSGTEAEAFF. The DNA for the CDR3 is TGTGCCAGCAGCAGATCCTCCGGGACAGAAGCTGAAGCTTTCTTT.

The chain couples TRBV7-2 to TRBJ1-1; D uncertain. V was cut by 1 base and J by 4 bases, with 10 bases left in between. The germline CDR1 and CDR2 sequences are SGHTA and FQGNSA. The length of the CDR3 is 14 residues. CDR3 region: CASSLVADVTEAFF. CDR3 coding DNA: TGTGCCAGCAGCTTAGTAGCAGACGTCACTGAAGCTTTCTTT.

This clone was counted between two and nine times. This chain uses TRBV2 with TRBJ2-2, with TRBD1 as a possible D gene (5 bases). In germline, CDR1 is SNHLY, CDR2 FYNNEI. The CDR3 has 15 amino acids. V lost 6 bases and J 5 bases, leaving 16 bases between the germline ends. CDR3 sequence reads: CASRPDSRGTGELFF. The CDR3 DNA reads TGTGCCAGCAGGCCAGACAGCCGAGGTACCGGGGAGCTGTTTTTT.

This clone was detected only once. The chain carries TRBV7-6 and TRBJ1-1; 12 bases are a match to TRBD1. V gave up 4 bases and J gave up 7 bases; unmatched junction bases: 13. The CDR3 is made up of 17 amino acids. Germline CDR1 and CDR2: SGHVS and FNYEAQ. CDR3 in amino acids: CASSSGQGALLGSEAFF. The DNA of the CDR3 is TGTGCCAGCAGCTCGGGACAGGGGGCCCTGCTGGGGAGTGAAGCTTTCTTT. The whole variable domain, filled in from reference TRBV7-6 and TRBJ1-1, reads GAGVSQSPRYKVTKRGQDVALRCDPISGHVSLYWYRQALGQGPEFLTYFNYEAQQDKSGLPNDRFSAERPEGSISTLTIQRTEQRDSAMYRCASSSGQGALLGSEAFFGQGTRLTVV.

The chain combines TRBV28 with TRBJ2-1; 8 positions agree with TRBD2. Germline loops: CDR1 MDHEN, CDR2 SYDVKM. The CDR3 runs 13 residues. Losses at the gene ends were 2 bases for V and 14 bases for J; bases not matched to a gene: 8. DNA for the CDR3: TGTGCCAGCAGTTTAGGTCCTGGGCGGGAGGAGTTCTTC. This encodes CASSLGPGREEFF.

There are a few counts of this clone. The chain links TRBV30 to TRBJ2-6, with 8 bases fitting TRBD1. The germline V gene has CDR1 GTSNPN and CDR2 SVGIG (reference sequence). This CDR3 is built from 14 residues. V was clipped by 8 bases and J by 10 bases; unmatched bases: 13. The CDR3 region has the DNA TGTGCCCGGGCCACCGGGACAGGACGGAACGTCCTGACTTTC. Its protein product is CARATGTGRNVLTF.

The chain recombines TRBV11-2 with TRBJ2-1; perhaps TRBD1 as D (6 bases). Trimming removed 6 bases from V and 0 bases from J, with 15 bases in between. From germline, CDR1 is SGHAT and CDR2 FQNNGV. This CDR3 contains 16 residues. The CDR3 loop reads CASRKRDTSSYNEQFF. For the CDR3, the DNA is TGTGCCAGCAGAAAAAGGGACACTAGCTCCTACAATGAGCAGTTCTTC.

In this sample, this clone turned up a few times. This chain joins TRBV7-8 and TRBJ1-1; D ambiguous. CDR1 is SGHVS and CDR2 is FQNEAQ in the germline V gene. V was pared by 1 base and J by 0 bases, with 6 bases between. The CDR3 length is 14 residues. CDR3 amino acids: CASSLGRLNTEAFF. As DNA, the CDR3 is TGTGCCAGCAGCTTAGGGAGACTGAACACTGAAGCTTTCTTT. The entire variable domain, with the rest obtained from reference TRBV7-8 and TRBJ1-1, is as follows: GAGVSQSPRYKVAKRGQDVALRCDPISGHVSLFWYQQALGQGPEFLTYFQNEAQLDKSGLPSDRFFAERPEGSVSTLKIQRTQQEDSAVYLCASSLGRLNTEAFFGQGTRLTVV.

This chain uses TRBV6-6 with TRBJ1-5; 10 bases align to TRBD1. From germline, CDR1 is MNHNY and CDR2 SVGAGI (reference sequence). Unmatched junction bases numbered 3, after V lost 5 bases and J lost 2 bases. The CDR3 runs to 15 residues. CDR3 sequence reads: CASSRDRGRNQPQHF. In DNA form, the CDR3 reads TGTGCCAGCAGTAGGGACAGGGGACGCAATCAGCCCCAGCATTTT.

V and J are TRBV2 and TRBJ2-5; TRBD2 is a possible D gene (5 bases). This CDR3 has 14 amino acids. The germline V gene encodes CDR1 SNHLY and CDR2 FYNNEI. V lost 7 bases to trimming and J lost 4 bases, with 16 bases between them. CDR3 DNA: TGTGCCAGCAAGGAGCGGAGGACGTCAGAGACCCAGTACTTC. Residues: CASKERRTSETQYF.

The V gene is TRBV6-6, the J gene TRBJ2-1; 12 nucleotides line up with TRBD1. This CDR3 comprises 15 residues. V shed 5 bases and J 9 bases; nucleotides not matched to a gene: 8. The germline gives CDR1 MNHNY, CDR2 SVGAGI (reference sequence). The CDR3 reads CASSKPGQGAGEQFF. The CDR3 DNA sequence: TGTGCCAGCAGTAAACCGGGACAGGGGGCGGGTGAGCAGTTCTTC.

The chain carries TRBV28 and TRBJ1-2; 8 positions agree with TRBD1. The germline V gene encodes CDR1 MDHEN and CDR2 SYDVKM. J lost 1 base, V lost 7 bases, and 2 bases had no gene match. This CDR3 contains 13 residues. This CDR3 reads CASIDRGNYGYTF. Written as DNA, the CDR3 is TGTGCCAGCATTGACAGGGGTAACTATGGCTACACCTTC.

This clone has just one count. This chain joins TRBV28 and TRBJ1-1; 8 positions match TRBD1. Germline V CDR1 and CDR2: MDHEN, SYDVKM. V lost 7 bases and J lost 3; bases outside the gene matches: 10. This CDR3 region has 15 residues. The CDR3 DNA reads TGTGCCAGCACTAACCGGGACAGGACTTACACTGAAGCTTTCTTT. Translating it yields CASTNRDRTYTEAFF.

The chain couples TRBV5-1 to TRBJ2-1; 12 nucleotides agree with TRBD2. This CDR3 contains 16 residues. Germline CDR1 and CDR2: SGHRS and YFSETQ. V dropped 3 bases and J dropped 4; count of bases not matched to a gene: 5. This CDR3 reads CASSYGLAGQYNEQFF. CDR3 DNA: TGCGCCAGCAGCTATGGACTAGCGGGACAGTACAATGAGCAGTTCTTC.